The entry that follows covers one T cell receptor beta chain sequence. The V gene lost 2 bases and the J gene lost 9 bases, with 12 bases spanning the gap. Germline V gene sequence: CDR1 SGHDT, CDR2 YYEEEE. The CDR3 has 14 amino acids. Assay used: immunoSEQ multiplex PCR; TCRdb lists only in-frame clones, some missing. The sample holds roughly 220,000 clones; roughly 90% are singletons and the top ten take roughly 2.8%. The data are from a study of blood T cell repertoires in COVID-19. Study information: Both acute and convalescent COVID-19 samples were obtained from the United States, Italy and Spain. In each case, the material was cDNA or gDNA derived from T cells, B-cell-depleted T cells, or PBMCs.

The sample taken for sequencing was PBMCs or T cells enriched from blood (not recorded which). This receptor was taken from a woman in her thirties who had recovered from COVID-19. The V call is TRBV5-6, the J call TRBJ1-6; D is unclear. The DNA of the CDR3 is TGTGCCAGCAGCTTAGACCGGAGTGTTTCACCCCTCCACTTT. Amino acid sequence: CASSLDRSVSPLHF.